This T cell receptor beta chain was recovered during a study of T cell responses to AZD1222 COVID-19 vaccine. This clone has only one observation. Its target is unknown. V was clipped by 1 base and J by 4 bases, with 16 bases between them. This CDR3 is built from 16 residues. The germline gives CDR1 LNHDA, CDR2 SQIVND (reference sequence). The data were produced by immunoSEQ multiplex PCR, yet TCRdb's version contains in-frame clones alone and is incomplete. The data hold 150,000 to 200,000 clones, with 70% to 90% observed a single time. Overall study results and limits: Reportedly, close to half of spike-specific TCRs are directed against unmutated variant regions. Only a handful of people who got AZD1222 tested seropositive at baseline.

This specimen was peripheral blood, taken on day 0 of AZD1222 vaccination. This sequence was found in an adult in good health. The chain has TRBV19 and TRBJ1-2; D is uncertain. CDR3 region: CASSIVAAPNFYGYTF. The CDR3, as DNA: TGTGCCAGTAGTATAGTGGCAGCCCCAAACTTCTATGGCTACACCTTC.